A selection of T cell receptor beta chains follows, all from one sample in a study of CD8+CD57+ T cells in acquired aplastic anemia. TCRdb re-derived calls from the reads in MiXCR, one entry per CDR3 protein. Here the sample spans hundreds of thousands of distinct CDR3 sequences, 55% to 65% being singletons. The specimen was sorted CD4+, CD8+, or CD8+CD57+ T cells (not recorded which) from PBMCs. The source of these receptors is a human donor with severe aplastic anemia or a healthy control (not recorded which). Each CDR3 is given with its conserved first and last residue. Fields, in order: J gene, V gene, clone size, D gene, CDR3 DNA, CDR3 protein. A D gene is named only where the DNA matches it firmly. Size tells how often a clone was seen (once, few, many) or the class of an expanded clone, and some rows leave it out.

TRBJ2-7 | TRBV7-9 | few | - | TGTGCCAGCACAAACAGGGCCTACGAGCAGTACTTC | CASTNRAYEQYF
TRBJ1-3 | TRBV11-2 | many | - | TGTGCCAGCAGCTTATTTCCAGGGGTGGGAAACACCATATATTTT | CASSLFPGVGNTIYF
TRBJ2-3 | TRBV24-1 | - | - | TGTGCCACCAGTTTGGGGACAAATATCAACACAGATACGCAGTATTTT | CATSLGTNINTDTQYF
TRBJ2-2 | TRBV5-1 | many | TRBD1 | TGCGCCAGCAGCTTGAACAGGGGCAACACCGGGGAGCTGTTTTTT | CASSLNRGNTGELFF
TRBJ2-7 | TRBV7-8 | few | - | TGTGCCAGCAGCCATGCCTACGAGCAGTACTTC | CASSHAYEQYF
TRBJ2-1 | TRBV6-4 | - | - | TGTGCCAGCAGTCTACTAGTGGTTGAGCAGTTCTTC | CASSLLVVEQFF
TRBJ2-7 | TRBV2 | - | TRBD1 | TGTGCCAGCAGTGAACTCAGGGGGCTTATCGAGCAGTACTTC | CASSELRGLIEQYF
TRBJ1-2 | TRBV19 | - | - | TGTGCCAGTACCCAGGGCCTGGGTGGCTACACCTTC | CASTQGLGGYTF
TRBJ2-2 | TRBV19 | many | - | TGTGCCAGTAGTATCCGGGGTTCGACGAACACCGGGGAGCTGTTTTTT | CASSIRGSTNTGELFF
TRBJ1-2 | TRBV29-1 | few | - | TGCAGCGTTGGTGGAAAGGTAGAGGGCTACACCTTC | CSVGGKVEGYTF
TRBJ1-4 | TRBV2 | - | - | TGTGCCAGCGTCCGGCGGTCTAATGAAAAACTGTTTTTT | CASVRRSNEKLFF
TRBJ2-7 | TRBV10-1 | - | - | TGCGCCCTAGGGCTGCCCCACGAGCAGTACTTC | CALGLPHEQYF
TRBJ2-2 | TRBV7-9 | - | - | TGTGCCAGCCTGGGACAGAACACCGGGGAGCTGTTTTTT | CASLGQNTGELFF
TRBJ2-7 | TRBV19 | - | TRBD1 | TGTGCCAGTAGTATGGGGACAGGGGCTCTCTACGAGCAGTACTTC | CASSMGTGALYEQYF
TRBJ1-1 | TRBV7-9 | - | - | TGTGCCAGCAGCGGCGGACAGAGAAGGTACACTGAAGCTTTCTTT | CASSGGQRRYTEAFF
TRBJ2-1 | TRBV2 | - | TRBD2 | TGTGCCAGCAGTGGGGCGGGAGGTGGCAATGAGCAGTTCTTC | CASSGAGGGNEQFF
TRBJ2-3 | TRBV14 | - | - | TGTGCCAGCAGTCACGGCGGGGGCACAGATACGCAGTATTTT | CASSHGGGTDTQYF
TRBJ1-4 | TRBV5-4 | - | - | TGTGCCAGCAGCTTGGCGGGGGGTCGGGAAAAACTGTTTTTT | CASSLAGGREKLFF
TRBJ2-7 | TRBV3-1 | many | - | TGTGCCAGCAGCCAAGGGAGAGGGGGGTCAGACGAGCAGTACTTC | CASSQGRGGSDEQYF
TRBJ1-2 | TRBV15 | few | - | TGTGCCACCAGCAGAGTCGTAGGGAACTATGGCTACACCTTC | CATSRVVGNYGYTF
TRBJ1-6 | TRBV19 | - | - | TGTGCCAGTAGTACTGAAGATTCACCCCTCCACTTC | CASSTEDSPLHF
TRBJ2-7 | TRBV6-2/TRBV6-3 | few | TRBD2 | TGTGTCAGCAGTGTAGCGGGGGAGAACTACGAGCAGTACTTC | CVSSVAGENYEQYF
TRBJ1-2 | TRBV4-2 | - | TRBD1 | TGTGCCAGCAGCCAACGGACAGGAAGTAACTATGGCTACACCTTC | CASSQRTGSNYGYTF
TRBJ1-2 | TRBV20-1 | many | - | TGCACCGCAGGAGGGAACTATGGCTACACCTTC | CTAGGNYGYTF
TRBJ2-6 | TRBV24-1 | - | - | TGTGCCACCAGTGATCCCCGGGATGCTGGGGCCAACGTCCTGACTTTC | CATSDPRDAGANVLTF
TRBJ1-1 | TRBV12-3/TRBV12-4 | once | - | TGTGCTAGTGGTCCCTCGGGGGGTATGAACACTGAAGCTTTCTTT | CASGPSGGMNTEAFF
TRBJ2-7 | TRBV5-1 | many | - | TGCGCCAGCAGCGCCGCGGAGGGGTCGAACGAGCAGTACTTC | CASSAAEGSNEQYF
TRBJ2-7 | TRBV7-8 | few | - | TGTGCCAGCAGCGGAATCAGGGACTACGAGCAGTACTTC | CASSGIRDYEQYF
TRBJ2-2 | TRBV20-1 | many | - | TGCAGTGCCGGACAGAACACCGGGGAGCTGTTTTTT | CSAGQNTGELFF
TRBJ2-7 | TRBV15 | - | - | TGTGCCACCAGCAGAGGGGGAGGGGGGGGGTACGAGCAGTACTTC | CATSRGGGGGYEQYF
TRBJ2-1 | TRBV28 | - | TRBD2 | TGTGCCAGCACCGCTAGCGGGGGGGCCCGCCTCGTAGCCAATGAGCAGTTCTTC | CASTASGGARLVANEQFF
TRBJ1-5 | TRBV20-1 | - | - | TGCAGTGCTAGACCCAGGACCCGGCCCCAGCATTTT | CSARPRTRPQHF
TRBJ2-7 | TRBV11-2 | many | TRBD2 | TGTGCCAGCAGCTTAGGCGGGGCCGTAGAGACTAGCGGGGCTACCTACGAGCAGTACTTC | CASSLGGAVETSGATYEQYF
TRBJ2-1 | TRBV20-1 | - | - | TGCAGTGCTAGCCACGGGGTTTCCAATGAGCAGTTCTTC | CSASHGVSNEQFF
TRBJ2-7 | TRBV29-1 | - | - | TGCAGCGTTGAAGTAGCGACAACCTACGAGCAGTACTTC | CSVEVATTYEQYF
TRBJ2-6 | TRBV7-3 | - | TRBD2 | TGTGCCAGCAGCTTAGCTTGGCTAGCGGGGGGAAACGTCCTGACTTTC | CASSLAWLAGGNVLTF
TRBJ1-1 | TRBV20-1 | - | TRBD1 | TGCAGTGCTAGAGGCCAACAGGGGAAGGAAGGAAACACTGAAGCTTTCTTT | CSARGQQGKEGNTEAFF
TRBJ2-1 | TRBV5-1 | - | - | TGCGCCACCGGAATAGGAACTTGGGGAATCAATGAGCAGTTCTTC | CATGIGTWGINEQFF
TRBJ1-3 | TRBV5-5 | - | - | TGTGCCAGTCGCAGCGTTAGCTCTGGAAACACCATATATTTT | CASRSVSSGNTIYF
TRBJ1-3 | TRBV12-3/TRBV12-4 | many | - | TGTGCCAGCAGCCCTACTCGGAACTCTGGAAACACCATATATTTT | CASSPTRNSGNTIYF
TRBJ1-2 | TRBV2 | - | - | TGTGCCAGTTCTCAGACGGGTGGCTACACCTTC | CASSQTGGYTF
TRBJ1-2 | TRBV20-1 | - | - | TGCAGTGCTTATACCCGGGACACTTCCGGGGACGATGGCTACACCTTC | CSAYTRDTSGDDGYTF
TRBJ1-2 | TRBV20-1 | many | - | TGCAGTGCTAGAGGGCCAGCTAACTATGGCTACACCTTC | CSARGPANYGYTF
TRBJ2-4 | TRBV5-1 | - | - | TGCGCCAGCAGCTTGGGATCAAACATTCAGTACTTC | CASSLGSNIQYF
TRBJ1-2 | TRBV19 | many | TRBD1 | TGTGCCAGTACTTGGACAGGGGGTGGGTATGGCTACACCTTC | CASTWTGGGYGYTF
TRBJ2-7 | TRBV30 | many | - | TGTGCCTGGAGTGACAGCTACGAGCAGTACTTC | CAWSDSYEQYF